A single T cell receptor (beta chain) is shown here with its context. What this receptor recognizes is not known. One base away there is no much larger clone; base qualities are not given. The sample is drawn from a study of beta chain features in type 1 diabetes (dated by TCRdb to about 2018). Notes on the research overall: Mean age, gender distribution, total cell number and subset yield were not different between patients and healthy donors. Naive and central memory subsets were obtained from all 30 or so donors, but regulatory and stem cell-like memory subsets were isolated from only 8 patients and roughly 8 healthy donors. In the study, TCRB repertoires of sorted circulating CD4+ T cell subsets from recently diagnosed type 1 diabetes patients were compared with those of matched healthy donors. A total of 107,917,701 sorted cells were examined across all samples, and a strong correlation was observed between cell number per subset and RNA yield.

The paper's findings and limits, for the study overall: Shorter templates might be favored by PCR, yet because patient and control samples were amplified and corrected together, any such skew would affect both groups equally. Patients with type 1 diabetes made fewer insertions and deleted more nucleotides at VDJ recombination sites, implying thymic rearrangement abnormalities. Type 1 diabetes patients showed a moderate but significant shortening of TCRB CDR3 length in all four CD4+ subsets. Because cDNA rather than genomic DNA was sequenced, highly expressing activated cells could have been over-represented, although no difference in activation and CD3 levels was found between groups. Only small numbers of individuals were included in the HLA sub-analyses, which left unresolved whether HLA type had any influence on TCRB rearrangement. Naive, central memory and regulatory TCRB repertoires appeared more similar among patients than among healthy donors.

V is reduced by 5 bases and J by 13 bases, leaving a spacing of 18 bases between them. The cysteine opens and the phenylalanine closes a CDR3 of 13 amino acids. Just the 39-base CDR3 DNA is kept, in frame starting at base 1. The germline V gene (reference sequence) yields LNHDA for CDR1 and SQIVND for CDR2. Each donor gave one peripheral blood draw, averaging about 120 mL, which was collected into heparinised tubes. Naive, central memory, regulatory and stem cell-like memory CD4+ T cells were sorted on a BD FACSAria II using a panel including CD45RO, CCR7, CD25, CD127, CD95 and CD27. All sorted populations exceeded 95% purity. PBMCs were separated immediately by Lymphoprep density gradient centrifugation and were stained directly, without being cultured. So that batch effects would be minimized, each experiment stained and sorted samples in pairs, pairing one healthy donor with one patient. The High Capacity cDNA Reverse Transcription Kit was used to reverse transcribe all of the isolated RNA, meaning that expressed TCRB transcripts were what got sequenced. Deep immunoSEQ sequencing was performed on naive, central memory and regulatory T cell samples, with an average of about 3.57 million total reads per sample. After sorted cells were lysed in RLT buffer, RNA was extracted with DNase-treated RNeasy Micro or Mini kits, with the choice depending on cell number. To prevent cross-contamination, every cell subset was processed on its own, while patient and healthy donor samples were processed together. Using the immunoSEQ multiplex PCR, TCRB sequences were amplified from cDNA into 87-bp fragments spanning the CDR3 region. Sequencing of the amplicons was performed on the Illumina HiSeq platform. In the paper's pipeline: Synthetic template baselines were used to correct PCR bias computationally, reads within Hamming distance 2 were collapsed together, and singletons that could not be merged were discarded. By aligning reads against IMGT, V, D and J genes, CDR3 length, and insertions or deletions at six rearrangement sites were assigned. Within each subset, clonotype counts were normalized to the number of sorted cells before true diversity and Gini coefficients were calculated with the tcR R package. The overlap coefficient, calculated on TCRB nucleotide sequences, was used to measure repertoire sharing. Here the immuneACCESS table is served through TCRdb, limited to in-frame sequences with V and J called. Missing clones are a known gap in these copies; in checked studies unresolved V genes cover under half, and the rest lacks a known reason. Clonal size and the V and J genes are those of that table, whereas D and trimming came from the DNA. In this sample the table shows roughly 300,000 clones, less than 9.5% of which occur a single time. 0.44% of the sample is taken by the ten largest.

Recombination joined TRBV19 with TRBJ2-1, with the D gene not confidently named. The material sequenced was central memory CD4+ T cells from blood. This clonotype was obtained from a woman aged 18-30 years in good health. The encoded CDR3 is CASSVEDGQRQFF. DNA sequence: TGTGCCAGTAGTGTTGAGGACGGGCAAAGACAGTTCTTC.